This T cell receptor (beta chain) originates from a study of OX40 agonist ivuxolimab in advanced cancers. Clones were read by immunoSEQ multiplex PCR, and TCRdb kept only the in-frame ones, dropping some. The sample shows approximately 70,000 clones, approximately 90% of them seen only once. The germline V gene encodes CDR1 MNHEY and CDR2 SVGAGI. The CDR3 loop spans 15 amino acids. Losses at the gene ends were 0 bases for V and 4 bases for J; bases not matched to a gene: 3. Sample: CD4+ or CD8+ T cells sorted from blood, taken in a trial of the OX40 agonist ivuxolimab. The source of this sequence is an adult with an advanced solid tumor such as melanoma, head and neck, liver or kidney cancer. The chain recombines TRBV6-5 with TRBJ2-3, with 8 bases matching TRBD2. CDR3 coding DNA: TGTGCCAGCAGTTACTCAAATAGCGGGGCAGATACGCAGTATTTT. Amino acids: CASSYSNSGADTQYF.